The entry that follows covers one TCR beta chain sequence. This may be a read error, as it is one base from a much larger clone. The trim removed 5 bases at V and 3 bases at J, leaving 8 bases unmatched. Germline CDR1 reads LGHDT; CDR2 reads YNNKEL (reference sequence). The CDR3 contains 17 residues. Template-switch 5'RACE cDNA synthesis added a 10-nucleotide unique molecular identifier. TCRdb used MiXCR to reprocess the 5' RACE reads, holding one entry per CDR3 protein. Of fewer than 80,000 distinct CDR3 sequences listed, 4% to 6% are singletons. This record comes from a study of neurological immune-mediated disorders. Study context: Relapsing-remitting disease was seen in 31 of the 34 multiple sclerosis patients, and secondary progressive disease was seen in 3.

The sequencing sample was made of PBMCs. This sequence joins TRBV3-1 and TRBJ2-2; 11 bases map to TRBD1. The source is a woman aged 25 to 39 with multiple sclerosis. DNA of the CDR3: TGTGCCAGCAGCTCGATTCTGGGACAGGGGGACACCGGGGAGCTGTTTTTT. This encodes CASSSILGQGDTGELFF.